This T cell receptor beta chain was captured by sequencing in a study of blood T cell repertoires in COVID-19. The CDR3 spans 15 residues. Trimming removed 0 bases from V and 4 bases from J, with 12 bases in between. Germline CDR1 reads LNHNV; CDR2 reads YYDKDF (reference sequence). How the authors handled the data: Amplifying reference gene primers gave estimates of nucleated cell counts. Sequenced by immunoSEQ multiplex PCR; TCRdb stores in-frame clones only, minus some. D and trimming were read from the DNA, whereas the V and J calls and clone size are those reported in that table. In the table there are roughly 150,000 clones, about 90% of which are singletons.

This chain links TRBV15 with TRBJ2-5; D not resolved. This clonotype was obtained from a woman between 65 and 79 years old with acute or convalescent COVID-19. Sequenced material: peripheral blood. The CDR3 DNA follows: TGTGCCACCAGCAGAGATTACACCTCTGGAGAGACCCAGTACTTC. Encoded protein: CATSRDYTSGETQYF.